The rows below give T cell receptor beta chains drawn from one sample of a study of blood T cell repertoires in COVID-19. Clones were sequenced by immunoSEQ multiplex PCR, and TCRdb holds only the in-frame ones, with some missing. Of roughly 170,000 clones detected, 70% to 80% appear once; the ten largest clones hold 17%. Sequenced material: PBMCs or T cells enriched from blood (not recorded which). The receptors stem from a woman between 45 and 65 years old who had recovered from COVID-19. The CDR3 runs from the conserved cysteine through the conserved F or W. Each record gives: J gene, D gene, V gene, clone size, CDR3 DNA, CDR3 protein. The D gene is left open where the match is weak. Expanded clones get a size class; other rows say once, few or many, or leave the size out.

J gene: TRBJ1-2
D gene: TRBD1
V gene: TRBV6-1
clone size: -
CDR3 DNA: TGTGCCAGCAGTGACCAGGGGGCAGGTGGCTACACCTTC
CDR3 protein: CASSDQGAGGYTF

J gene: TRBJ2-2
D gene: TRBD1
V gene: TRBV28
clone size: -
CDR3 DNA: TGTGCCAGCAGTTTCAACAGGGGGAACACCGGGGAGCTGTTTTTT
CDR3 protein: CASSFNRGNTGELFF

J gene: TRBJ2-1
D gene: -
V gene: TRBV10-3
clone size: many
CDR3 DNA: TGTGCCATCAGTGAAAGCCGTATGAGTGAGCAGTTCTTC
CDR3 protein: CAISESRMSEQFF

J gene: TRBJ2-3
D gene: TRBD1
V gene: TRBV24-1
clone size: -
CDR3 DNA: TGTGCCACCAGTGATTGGGACAGGGGCACAGATACGCAGTATTTT
CDR3 protein: CATSDWDRGTDTQYF

J gene: TRBJ2-7
D gene: TRBD1
V gene: TRBV6-5
clone size: -
CDR3 DNA: TGTGCCAGCAGTTACCTAGGGGGACAGGGCTACGAGCAGTACTTC
CDR3 protein: CASSYLGGQGYEQYF

J gene: TRBJ2-3
D gene: -
V gene: TRBV2
clone size: -
CDR3 DNA: TGTGCCAGCAGGGGGGGTGAGGATACGCAGTATTTT
CDR3 protein: CASRGGEDTQYF

J gene: TRBJ2-2
D gene: TRBD1
V gene: TRBV28
clone size: -
CDR3 DNA: TGTGCCAGCCAAACAGGGGTCATAAACACCGGGGAGCTGTTTTTT
CDR3 protein: CASQTGVINTGELFF

J gene: TRBJ2-1
D gene: TRBD1
V gene: TRBV7-9
clone size: -
CDR3 DNA: TGTGCCAGCAGCCCAGGGCCGGGACAGGGGGGGAATGAGCAGTTCTTC
CDR3 protein: CASSPGPGQGGNEQFF

J gene: TRBJ2-7
D gene: TRBD2
V gene: TRBV27
clone size: -
CDR3 DNA: TGTGCCAGCAGTCGACCGAGGACTAGCGGGAACTACGAGCAGTACTTC
CDR3 protein: CASSRPRTSGNYEQYF

J gene: TRBJ1-2
D gene: TRBD1
V gene: TRBV6-4
clone size: -
CDR3 DNA: TGTGCCAGCAGTAAGGAGGGACAGGGAACATATGGCTACACCTTC
CDR3 protein: CASSKEGQGTYGYTF

J gene: TRBJ2-3
D gene: -
V gene: TRBV7-3
clone size: -
CDR3 DNA: TGTGCCAGCAGCTCAGGCCGCCGCGCGGGTTACACAGATACGCAGTATTTT
CDR3 protein: CASSSGRRAGYTDTQYF

J gene: TRBJ1-1
D gene: -
V gene: TRBV3-1/TRBV3-2
clone size: -
CDR3 DNA: TGTGCCAGCAGCCCGGGACAAATGAACACTGAAGCTTTCTTT
CDR3 protein: CASSPGQMNTEAFF

J gene: TRBJ2-5
D gene: -
V gene: TRBV7-2
clone size: -
CDR3 DNA: TGTGCCAGCAGCTTAGTACAGCAAGAGACCCAGTACTTC
CDR3 protein: CASSLVQQETQYF

J gene: TRBJ2-7
D gene: TRBD2
V gene: TRBV24-1
clone size: -
CDR3 DNA: TGTGCCACCAGTGATATACTAGCGGGACCCTCTAAGCAGTACTTC
CDR3 protein: CATSDILAGPSKQYF

J gene: TRBJ2-1
D gene: TRBD2
V gene: TRBV11-3
clone size: many
CDR3 DNA: TGTGCCAGCAGCTTAGATCAGGGTGGGACTAGCGCGACCCCGGGGCAGTTCTTC
CDR3 protein: CASSLDQGGTSATPGQFF

J gene: TRBJ1-1
D gene: -
V gene: TRBV15
clone size: -
CDR3 DNA: TGTGCCACCAGCAGACCCGGGACAAGGAACACTGAAGCTTTCTTT
CDR3 protein: CATSRPGTRNTEAFF

J gene: TRBJ2-7
D gene: -
V gene: TRBV6-1
clone size: -
CDR3 DNA: TGTGCCAGCAGTGAATCACGTTTAGGGGGGGCCGAGCAGTACTTC
CDR3 protein: CASSESRLGGAEQYF

J gene: TRBJ2-7
D gene: TRBD1
V gene: TRBV5-1
clone size: -
CDR3 DNA: TGCGCCAGCAGCCCCTCGGGACAGACCTCCTACGAGCAGTACTTC
CDR3 protein: CASSPSGQTSYEQYF

J gene: TRBJ1-5
D gene: -
V gene: TRBV5-5
clone size: -
CDR3 DNA: TGTGCCAGCAGCTTGGCAGGACAGTACAATCAGCCCCAGCATTTT
CDR3 protein: CASSLAGQYNQPQHF

J gene: TRBJ2-7
D gene: -
V gene: TRBV28
clone size: once
CDR3 DNA: TGTGCCAGCACCCACCCGGCAAGGGGCCTGGACGAGCAGTACTTC
CDR3 protein: CASTHPARGLDEQYF

J gene: TRBJ1-3
D gene: TRBD1
V gene: TRBV6-5
clone size: few
CDR3 DNA: TGTGCCAGCAGAGTACAGGGGAGCTCTGGAAACACCATATATTTT
CDR3 protein: CASRVQGSSGNTIYF

J gene: TRBJ2-3
D gene: -
V gene: TRBV9
clone size: -
CDR3 DNA: TGTGCCAGCAGCGGCCGGGGTACTAGCACAGATACGCAGTATTTT
CDR3 protein: CASSGRGTSTDTQYF

J gene: TRBJ2-3
D gene: TRBD2
V gene: TRBV5-8
clone size: few
CDR3 DNA: TGTGCCAGCAGCTTGGTCCTAGCGGGGGTGGATACGCAGTATTTT
CDR3 protein: CASSLVLAGVDTQYF

J gene: TRBJ2-3
D gene: TRBD2
V gene: TRBV4-1
clone size: -
CDR3 DNA: TGCGCCAGCAGCCAAGAGTGGTTGTTAGCGGGAGAAGATACGCAGTATTTT
CDR3 protein: CASSQEWLLAGEDTQYF

J gene: TRBJ1-5
D gene: -
V gene: TRBV28
clone size: -
CDR3 DNA: TGTGCCAGCAGTTTATTCCCGGGACGTTCGGGAGAGCCCCAGCATTTT
CDR3 protein: CASSLFPGRSGEPQHF

J gene: TRBJ2-7
D gene: TRBD2
V gene: TRBV5-1
clone size: -
CDR3 DNA: TGCGCCAGCAGCTTGGGGCTAGCGGGAAGCCGCTCCTACGAGCAGTACTTC
CDR3 protein: CASSLGLAGSRSYEQYF

J gene: TRBJ1-2
D gene: -
V gene: TRBV12-3/TRBV12-4
clone size: -
CDR3 DNA: TGTGCCAGCGGTAAAGGGGTTAACTATGGCTACACCTTC
CDR3 protein: CASGKGVNYGYTF